This T cell receptor (beta chain) came from a study of shared clonotypes between healthy human individuals. CD45RA-negative memory and CD45RA+ naive subsets were split from the CD4+ cells. The CDR3 totals 16 residues. Trimming took 2 bases from V and 2 from J, leaving 13 bases between them. Per the germline V gene, CDR1 is LGHNA and CDR2 is YNFKEQ. This clone was seen a single time. TCRdb keeps only in-frame clones here, not all; method: immunoSEQ multiplex PCR. The sample carries approximately 2,000,000 clones, around 90% recorded once. This chain links TRBV4-2 with TRBJ2-1, with D tentatively TRBD1 or TRBD2 (6 bases each). Sample: naive CD4+ T cells from PBMCs. Subset indicated: CD45RA+ positively selected. This clonotype was obtained from a man aged 18 to 29 in good health. Some clones in this sample may be carry-over from other donors' samples. The CDR3 loop reads CASSQTQGGTYNEQFF. Written as DNA, the CDR3 is TGTGCCAGCAGCCAAACACAGGGAGGCACCTACAATGAGCAGTTCTTC.